This passage covers 26 T cell receptor beta chains from one sample sequenced in a study of T-cell memory formation after mild COVID-19. TCRdb recomputed calls from the 5' RACE reads with MiXCR, one row per CDR3 protein. The sample has over 450,000 distinct CDR3 sequences, roughly 21% seen once. Sample: PBMCs or a T cell subset sorted from them (not recorded which). The source is an adult woman who had mild COVID-19 (a few samples of this study predate the infection). Cell type and time point are not known.

The rearrangement joins TRBV20-1 to TRBJ2-3, with 8 bases matching TRBD1. Germline lookup yields CDR1 DFQATT and CDR2 SNEGSKA (reference sequence). The CDR3 length is 14 residues. Unmatched junction bases numbered 6, after V lost 3 bases and J lost 4 bases. CDR3 sequence: CSASGQGGADTQYF. In DNA, the CDR3 is TGCAGTGCTAGCGGACAGGGTGGCGCAGATACGCAGTATTTT.

A single count supports this clonotype. The chain carries TRBV6-1 and TRBJ1-4; 8 bases map to TRBD1. The V gene's germline CDR1 is MNHNS and CDR2 SASEGT. V shed 3 bases and J 7 bases; nucleotides not matched to a gene: 16. The CDR3 loop spans 18 amino acids. The CDR3 spells CASSEAPLWTGSAEKLFF. Written as DNA, the CDR3 is TGTGCCAGCAGTGAGGCTCCGCTGTGGACAGGGTCGGCTGAAAAACTGTTTTTT.

The J gene is TRBJ2-5, the V gene TRBV30, with D unresolved. V lost 2 bases to trimming and J lost 5 bases, with 9 bases between them. The V gene's germline CDR1 is GTSNPN and CDR2 SVGIG (reference sequence). There are 12 residues in the CDR3. CDR3 sequence: CAWSKGVETQYF. CDR3 nucleotides: TGTGCCTGGAGTAAGGGCGTGGAGACCCAGTACTTC.

This clonotype was seen a few times. V gene TRBV2 combines with J gene TRBJ2-5, with D possibly TRBD1 on 5 matching bases. The V gene's germline CDR1 is SNHLY and CDR2 FYNNEI. CDR3 length: 11 amino acids. V lost 2 bases and J lost 11, with 9 bases in between. In DNA, the CDR3 is TGTGCCAGCAGTGAACTAGGGGCTCAGTACTTC. This codes for CASSELGAQYF.

The chain is built from TRBV11-2 and TRBJ2-2; 8 bases agree with TRBD1. CDR1 is SGHAT, CDR2 FQNNGV, per germline. The CDR3 length is 14 residues. Trimming took 1 base from V and 9 from J; bases not matched to a gene: 4. CDR3 sequence reads: CASSLAAGGRELFF. In nucleotides, the CDR3 is TGTGCCAGCAGCTTAGCGGCAGGGGGCCGGGAGCTGTTTTTT.

The chain recombines TRBV9 with TRBJ2-2, with D possibly TRBD2 on 5 matching bases. This CDR3 contains 15 residues. V was cut by 3 bases and J by 7 bases, with 16 bases left in between. Germline V gene sequence: CDR1 SGDLS, CDR2 YYNGEE. The CDR3 sequence: CASSAPQDYNGELFF. The DNA for the CDR3 is TGTGCCAGCAGCGCTCCACAAGACTACAACGGGGAGCTGTTTTTT.

The chain recombines TRBV7-2 with TRBJ2-1; 10 bases agree with TRBD1. This CDR3 is 14 amino acids long. Trimming took 6 bases from V and 6 from J; bases not matched to a gene: 5. Germline CDR1 SGHTA, CDR2 FQGNSA. For the CDR3, the DNA is TGTGCCAGCAGGCTCCGGGACAGGGGCAATGAGCAGTTCTTC. The encoded protein is CASRLRDRGNEQFF.

This chain uses TRBV6-5 with TRBJ2-1; TRBD2 matches 8 bases. Trimming cost V 6 bases and J 8 bases; bases outside gene matches: 12. CDR1 and CDR2 (germline): MNHEY, SVGAGI. This CDR3 is built from 15 residues. This CDR3 reads CASSKKREPFYEQFF. CDR3 nucleotides: TGTGCCAGCAGCAAAAAGCGGGAGCCATTTTATGAGCAGTTCTTC.

The V call is TRBV12-3 or TRBV12-4, the J call TRBJ1-2, with 7 bases identical to TRBD1. With 5 bases clipped from V and 7 bases from J, the junction kept 10 bases outside the gene matches. CDR3 length: 14 residues. The CDR3 loop is CASSPRQGRFGYTF. CDR3 bases: TGTGCCAGCAGTCCGCGACAGGGCCGGTTTGGCTACACCTTC.

The chain has TRBV5-6 and TRBJ1-1, with D uncertain. V gave up 2 bases and J gave up 5 bases, with 7 bases separating them. This CDR3 has 12 residues. Germline loops: CDR1 SGHDT, CDR2 YYEEEE. The CDR3 nucleotides read TGTGCCAGCAGCTTTTCCAGTACTGAAGCTTTCTTT. Its translation is CASSFSSTEAFF.

This clonotype has at least ten counts. The chain couples TRBV12-3 or TRBV12-4 to TRBJ2-5; the D gene is possibly TRBD2 (5 bases). The CDR3 runs 14 residues. V lost 3 bases to trimming and J lost 2 bases, with 10 bases between them. The CDR3: CASSLPRTQETQYF. CDR3 in DNA: TGTGCCAGCAGTTTGCCCCGGACTCAAGAGACCCAGTACTTC.

This clonotype was counted only a few times. This chain uses TRBV5-1 with TRBJ2-1, with 10 nucleotides matching TRBD2. Germline CDR1 SGHRS, CDR2 YFSETQ. The CDR3 runs to 18 residues. V lost 0 bases, J lost 8 bases, and 14 bases stayed unmatched. The CDR3 DNA follows: TGCGCCAGCAGCTTGGCTTCCAGCGGGGGGGGCATGGGTGATGAGCAGTTCTTC. Protein product: CASSLASSGGGMGDEQFF.

The chain has TRBV12-3 or TRBV12-4 and TRBJ1-2; D unresolved. V gave up 3 bases and J gave up 8 bases, with 19 bases separating them. The CDR3 sequence is 15 residues long. The CDR3 DNA follows: TGTGCCAGCAGTTTGGAACACCGGCCCCGGGGAGGCTACACCTTC. It codes for CASSLEHRPRGGYTF.

The chain has TRBV5-1 and TRBJ2-7; D gene uncertain. Trimming stripped 1 base from V and 5 bases from J, with 16 bases between. Germline values: CDR1 SGHRS, CDR2 YFSETQ. CDR3 length: 15 amino acids. CDR3 sequence (DNA): TGCGCCAGCAGCTTGTCGGGTGACACGGTTGACGAGCAGTACTTC. As protein: CASSLSGDTVDEQYF.

The V call is TRBV30, the J call TRBJ2-3, with D perhaps matching TRBD2 (5 bases). Germline V CDR1 and CDR2: GTSNPN, SVGIG (reference sequence). CDR3 size: 14 residues. V dropped 3 bases and J dropped 1 base, with 11 bases sitting between them. CDR3 region: CAWSIGLRTDTQYF. The CDR3 DNA reads as TGTGCCTGGAGCATAGGACTCCGCACAGATACGCAGTATTTT. Full variable domain (remainder filled in from reference TRBV30 and TRBJ2-3): SQTIHQWPATLVQPVGSPLSLECTVEGTSNPNLYWYRQAAGRGLQLLFYSVGIGQISSEVPQNLSASRPQDRQFILSSKKLLLSDSGFYLCAWSIGLRTDTQYFGPGTRLTVL.

This rearrangement joins TRBV7-8 to TRBJ1-6, with TRBD1 identical over 11 bases. Trimming at V came to 3 bases and at J to 10 bases, leaving 5 bases not matched to a gene. CDR1 and CDR2 (germline): SGHVS, FQNEAQ. The CDR3 contains 15 residues. The DNA for the CDR3 is TGTGCCAGCAGCTTCACCGGGACAGGGGGGTCACCCCTCCACTTT. This codes for CASSFTGTGGSPLHF.

This clonotype came up a few times. The chain is built from TRBV4-1 and TRBJ2-7, with 8 bases identical to TRBD1. Trimming cost V 1 base and J 3 bases; bases outside gene matches: 5. CDR1 and CDR2 (germline): MGHRA, YSYEKL. The CDR3 runs 15 residues. DNA of the CDR3: TGCGCCAGCAGCCAAGCCTCCGGGACAGGCTACGAGCAGTACTTC. Encoded protein: CASSQASGTGYEQYF.

The table lists this clonotype with many counts. Here the CDR3 reads CASSLQQGGQFF. The CDR3 nucleotides are TGTGCCAGCAGTTTACAGCAGGGTGGGCAGTTCTTC. The gene calls are TRBV27 and TRBJ2-1; maybe TRBD1 (5 bases). Germline CDR1 is MNHEY and CDR2 is SMNVEV (reference sequence). This CDR3 spans 12 amino acids. V shed 2 bases and J shed 12 bases, with 11 bases lying between them.

This chain joins TRBV11-2 and TRBJ2-5; a weak D match, TRBD2 (5 bases). CDR3 length: 13 amino acids. Trimming stripped 4 bases from V and 4 bases from J, with 10 bases between. The germline V gene has CDR1 SGHAT and CDR2 FQNNGV. CDR3 sequence reads: CASSSAVRETQYF. CDR3 nucleotide sequence: TGTGCCAGCAGCTCAGCGGTGCGAGAGACCCAGTACTTC. Filled out from reference TRBV11-2 and TRBJ2-5, the complete variable domain reads EAGVAQSPRYKIIEKRQSVAFWCNPISGHATLYWYQQILGQGPKLLIQFQNNGVVDDSQLPKDRFSAERLKGVDSTLKIQPAKLEDSAVYLCASSSAVRETQYFGPGTRLLVL.

The gene calls are TRBV27 and TRBJ1-2; TRBD1 matches at 11 bases. The CDR3 length is 17 residues. Germline assignment: CDR1 MNHEY and CDR2 SMNVEV (reference sequence). V gave up 5 bases and J gave up 0 bases; unmatched junction bases: 8. CDR3 sequence (DNA): TGTGCCAGCAGTCCAATTCCGGGACAGGGGGCTAACTATGGCTACACCTTC. This sequence encodes CASSPIPGQGANYGYTF.

This clonotype has just a few counts. The J gene is TRBJ1-1, the V gene TRBV6-6; 8 bases agree with TRBD1. V was clipped by 0 bases and J by 5 bases; unmatched bases: 8. The CDR3 has 16 amino acids. Germline lookup yields CDR1 MNHNY and CDR2 SVGAGI (reference sequence). The CDR3 bases are TGTGCCAGCAGTTACTCGGGCCAGGGGGCCGGTACTGAAGCTTTCTTT. Encoded protein: CASSYSGQGAGTEAFF.

This clonotype counts as medium-sized. This sequence joins TRBV29-1 and TRBJ1-2, with 7 bases aligning to TRBD1. Germline V gives CDR1 SQVTM, CDR2 ANQGSEA. Trimming cost V 3 bases and J 5 bases; bases outside gene matches: 9. The CDR3 runs to 14 residues. CDR3 bases: TGCAGCGTTGAGGGGACAGACCTCTTATATGGCTACACCTTC. This sequence encodes CSVEGTDLLYGYTF.

For the CDR3, the DNA is TGTGCCAGCAGCGCGGACGGCTCTTCAGATACGCAGTATTTT. Translating it yields CASSADGSSDTQYF. This chain uses TRBV5-6 with TRBJ2-3; D gene ambiguous. Germline-derived CDR1 and CDR2 are SGHDT and YYEEEE. CDR3 length equals 14 residues. V gave up 4 bases and J gave up 4 bases, with 13 bases separating them.

The chain joins TRBV20-1 to TRBJ2-2; D perhaps matches TRBD2 (5 bases). The CDR3 contains 16 residues. Trimming shortened V by 0 bases and J by 2 bases, and 13 bases separated the two germline ends. The germline V gene has CDR1 DFQATT and CDR2 SNEGSKA (reference sequence). CDR3 sequence (DNA): TGCAGTGCTAGAGACCCGGGTAGCGCCAACACCGGGGAGCTGTTTTTT. It codes for CSARDPGSANTGELFF.

The chain carries TRBV5-5 and TRBJ2-7, with D perhaps TRBD2 (6 bases). This CDR3 has 13 amino acids. The V end was cut by 5 bases, the J end by 3 bases, with 12 bases between. Germline V CDR1 and CDR2: SGHKS, YYEKEE (reference sequence). CDR3: CASRGGPIYEQYF. The CDR3 coding sequence is TGTGCCAGCAGGGGGGGTCCAATCTACGAGCAGTACTTC.

The table lists this clonotype with a few counts. The rearrangement uses TRBV4-1 and TRBJ2-2, with D tentatively TRBD2 (5 bases). V was shortened by 7 bases and J by 2 bases, with 17 bases between the two germline ends. CDR1 and CDR2 (germline): MGHRA, YSYEKL. The CDR3 length is 16 residues. The DNA of the CDR3 is TGCGCCAGCACCCAGAGGGCCCAGCTAAACACCGGGGAGCTGTTTTTT. Amino acid sequence: CASTQRAQLNTGELFF.